This T cell receptor (beta chain) was sequenced during a study of blood T cells in healthy people across ages. Sample-barcoded 5' priming and a J-beta primer mix drove a second PCR of roughly 6 to 12 cycles. A single record per CDR3 protein comes from TCRdb applying MiXCR to the 5' RACE reads. The data show 1.8 million or so distinct CDR3 sequences, with roughly two fifths seen just once and under 30% held by the top ten. The CDR3 spans 17 residues. In germline, CDR1 is LGHNA, CDR2 YNFKEQ. Trimming at V came to 1 base and at J to 2 bases, leaving 8 bases not matched to a gene. This clonotype has only one observation.

The specimen sequenced was blood. The clonotype originates from a human donor in good health. The chain uses TRBV4-2 and TRBJ2-3, with 8 bases identical to TRBD2. The CDR3 DNA follows: TGTGCCAGCAGCCAAGTCGCGGGCGGGGGGTACACAGATACGCAGTATTTT. Translation: CASSQVAGGGYTDTQYF.